The present T cell receptor beta chain was sequenced within a study of T cells in Graves' hyperthyroidism and ophthalmopathy (dated by TCRdb to between 2018 and 2020). Regarding the research as a whole: Peripheral blood was sampled at the time of initial diagnosis, prior to any treatment. For training and testing, the 100 patients in the discovery cohort were randomly divided in a 7:3 ratio. TCR Vbeta CDR3 sequencing of around 130 peripheral blood samples (43 ophthalmopathy, roughly 72 hyperthyroidism and 17 progressor patients) is reported in the paper. TCR V-J signatures able to tell the groups apart were searched for in a discovery cohort of 100 patients, of whom 43 had Graves' ophthalmopathy and some 60 had stable Graves' hyperthyroidism. The study also compared thyroid tissue and blood T-cell repertoires from about six Graves' hyperthyroidism patients. After blood sampling, hyperthyroidism patients were treated with methimazole at a starting dose of 30 mg daily, and ophthalmopathy patients were treated with high-dose intravenous methylprednisolone. Prospective prediction of ophthalmopathy was tested in an independent validation cohort consisting of under 20 hyperthyroidism patients and approximately 16 patients who later progressed to ophthalmopathy. Points the paper makes about the study in general: Most expanded thyroid clonotypes (frequency above 0.001) were also detected in blood, suggesting blood repertoires may reflect thyroid immune responses. In validation, the model predicted progression to ophthalmopathy a median of around six months before onset, with about 70% sensitivity and around 76% specificity. Sample size was not statistically predetermined, and blinding of investigators to group allocation was not performed. A model built on a 13 V-J signature distinguished ophthalmopathy from stable hyperthyroidism, reaching about 88% sensitivity and under 84% specificity in cross-validation and 80%/75% in testing.

Moderately to severely active disease, a Clinical Activity Score of at least 3, a NOSPECS grade of at least 4, and a duration under 3 months were present in ophthalmopathy patients. Patients with uncontrolled infections, other autoimmune diseases, pregnancy or lactation were excluded. Diagnoses were based on clinical symptoms, serum thyroxine and TRAb, thyroid ultrasound and orbital computed tomography. PBMCs were separated from roughly 10 ml of fresh peripheral blood using Ficoll-Paque density gradient centrifugation. Trizol reagent was used to extract total RNA, and RNA quality was then checked on an Agilent 2100 Bioanalyzer. The count of this clonotype is one. Its antigen is currently not known. Base qualities are not recorded, but no much larger clone differs from it by a single base. Evidence from one read is weak. TCR beta CDR3 regions were amplified from RNA transcripts. For the first round of RT-PCR on the TCR CDR3, the HTBI primer set was used together with the Qiagen OneStep RT-PCR kit. Libraries were constructed in a second round of multiplex PCR, after which size selection and purification were carried out. Sequencing of the libraries was done on an Illumina HiSeq2000 using paired-end 100 bp reads. In the paper's pipeline: SOAPnuke was used to process the raw data, removing reads that contained adapters or uncalled bases, had a mean Phred below 15, or lacked an exact match to the constant primer or identifier. High-quality paired reads were merged with COPE v1.2.5, and unique nucleotide sequences were defined as clonotypes. MiTCR v1.1 was used to align the clonotypes against IMGT TRBV, TRBD and TRBJ reference segments. The analysis included only V-J combinations with a frequency above 0.0001, which together covered roughly 99% of the repertoires. A TCS score was defined as the ratio between F50 (clonal expansion) and ExV (chaos), using BLOSUM62-based TCRdist between CDR3 peptides within each V-J. Welch's t-statistics and random forest reduced fewer than 600 V-J features to some 14, which were used in a naive Bayes classifier (R e1071). TCRdb passed the public sequencing reads through fastp at Q25 and MiXCR, retaining productive beta sequences. Rows matching on CDR3 protein sequence are summarized as one entry with the most common DNA and genes. The V and J calls, along with clone size, are taken from TCRdb and not from the paper's own processing. The sample records over 500,000 distinct CDR3 sequences, about 15% of which are singletons. 17% of the sample rests with the top ten.

This TCR was sampled from a woman aged 18-35 years with Graves' ophthalmopathy. Input material: blood.

The CDR3 has the sequence CASSPLSDRANEQFF. Read as DNA, the sequence is TGTGCCAGCAGCCCCCTCTCGGACAGGGCAAATGAGCAGTTCTTC. The chain is made from TRBV28 and TRBJ2-1; 8 central bases correspond to TRBD1. Measured from the cysteine to the phenylalanine, the CDR3 is 15 residues long. Only CDR3 DNA remains: 45 bases, in frame from the first base. Per the germline V gene, MDHEN is the CDR1 and SYDVKM is the CDR2. V loses 6 bases at its end and J loses 7 bases; junction bases beyond the gene matches: 11.